This TCR beta chain was identified during a study of T cell responses to AZD1222 COVID-19 vaccine. Study outcomes and limitations: Two AZD1222 administrations were followed by greater Spike-specific TCR breadth and depth. Seropositive status at baseline applied to only six AZD1222 recipients. Within unmutated variant regions lay the reported targets of nearly half of spike-specific TCRs.

The CDR3 runs 15 residues. With 0 bases removed from V and 1 base from J, the gap between germline ends came to 7 bases. Per the germline V gene, CDR1 is MNHEY and CDR2 is SVGAGI. Points on this clone: As yet, its antigen is unknown.

Assay: immunoSEQ multiplex PCR; the TCRdb copy retains only in-frame clones and omits some. The profile covers 90,000 to 120,000 clones, with about 93% appearing a single time and less than 25% taken by the ten largest. The sequence came from an adult in good health. The genes are TRBV6-5 and TRBJ1-3; no definite D call. This sample comprised peripheral blood, obtained on day 0 of AZD1222 vaccination. The CDR3 loop reads CASSYSIASGNTIYF. The CDR3 bases are TGTGCCAGCAGTTACTCGATCGCGTCTGGAAACACCATATATTTT.